The text below deals with one T cell receptor (beta chain). Per the authors' pipeline: Reference gene primers were amplified, and this amplification served to estimate nucleated cell counts. TCRdb keeps only in-frame clones here, not all; method: immunoSEQ multiplex PCR. The DNA was the basis for D and trimming; V, J and clone size are from that table. There are 95,000 to 150,000 clones in the sample; around 77% occur only once, and around 16% lies in the top ten. This specimen belongs to a study of blood T cell repertoires in COVID-19. As for the study in general: Samples representing acute and convalescent COVID-19 were sourced from the United States, Italy and Spain.

The ends were cut back, 2 bases at V and 2 bases at J, with 8 bases in the middle. The CDR3 is 14 amino acids. CDR1 is MDHEN and CDR2 is SYDVKM in the germline V gene. V usage is TRBV28 and J usage is TRBJ2-3; D is unclear. The receptor was isolated from a man aged 60 to 69 with active or convalescent COVID-19. The sequencing input was peripheral blood. The CDR3 region is CASSLPGSTDTQYF. For the CDR3, the DNA is TGTGCCAGCAGTTTACCCGGGTCCACAGATACGCAGTATTTT.